The source of this T cell receptor beta chain is a study of early T cells in non-severe SARS-CoV-2 infection. In the study overall: Sequencing used unsorted whole-blood bulk RNA, so chains lack pairing. Study-wide points: Comparison of clonotypes with VDJdb favored anti-spike CD8 responses while missing private and CD4 specificities.

This clonotype was recorded at least ten times. Its antigen is unidentified. The library protocol tagged individual cDNA molecules with unique molecular identifiers. TCRdb recomputed calls from the 5' RACE reads with MiXCR, one row per CDR3 protein. The repertoire holds about 36,000 distinct CDR3 sequences, with roughly 6.8% as singletons. The germline CDR1 and CDR2 sequences are LNHDA and SQIVND (reference sequence). Trimming removed 7 bases at V and 0 bases at J, with 11 bases between. The CDR3 loop spans 14 amino acids. The chain recombines TRBV19 with TRBJ2-3; D ambiguous. The source is an adult who was a healthcare worker with PCR-confirmed SARS-CoV-2 infection or an uninfected control (not recorded which). The material sequenced was whole blood, taken at baseline. The CDR3 here is CASKDRRSTDTQYF. Written as DNA, the CDR3 is TGTGCCAGTAAGGACCGAAGAAGCACAGATACGCAGTATTTT.